The 9 T cell receptor beta chains below come from one sample, sequenced in a study of technical replicates of blood from several donors. Clones were sequenced by immunoSEQ multiplex PCR, and TCRdb holds only the in-frame ones, with some missing. The profile shows around 92,000 clones, 90% to 97% of them singletons. Input material: T cells isolated from PBMCs. These TCRs come from a human donor in good health.

The chain is built from TRBV2 and TRBJ1-4, with unresolved D. Germline assignment: CDR1 SNHLY and CDR2 FYNNEI. Deletions cut 5 bases from V and 8 bases from J, with 15 bases between. This CDR3 region has 14 residues. The CDR3 DNA is TGTGCCAGCAGTTCCCGGGGAACGGGGGAAAAACTGTTTTTT. Translating gives CASSSRGTGEKLFF.

A single count supports this clone. The gene calls are TRBV6-5 and TRBJ1-2; D gene ambiguous. CDR1 and CDR2 from the germline V gene are MNHEY and SVGAGI. The CDR3 is 14 residues long. Trimming took off 5 bases at V and 8 bases at J, with 18 bases between the two ends. CDR3 residues: CASSLRRVYAGYTF. As DNA, the CDR3 is TGTGCCAGCAGTCTGCGTAGAGTGTATGCGGGCTACACCTTC.

This chain links TRBV11-2 with TRBJ2-3; a weak D match, TRBD1 (6 bases). CDR1 is SGHAT and CDR2 is FQNNGV in the germline V gene. This CDR3 comprises 15 residues. V was trimmed by 1 base and J by 1 base, leaving 9 bases between them. CDR3 nucleotides: TGTGCCAGCAGCTTAGCGTACAGGGGCACAGATACGCAGTATTTT. It translates to CASSLAYRGTDTQYF.

The V call is TRBV19, the J call TRBJ2-5; tentatively, D is TRBD2 (5 bases). CDR1 LNHDA and CDR2 SQIVND come from the germline V gene (reference sequence). Trimming shortened V by 6 bases and J by 3 bases, and 11 bases separated the two germline ends. The CDR3 totals 13 residues. DNA of the CDR3: TGTGCCAGTAGCACTAGAGGAGAAGAGACCCAGTACTTC. The encoded protein is CASSTRGEETQYF.

The V gene is TRBV10-3, the J gene TRBJ2-7, with 10 bases matching TRBD2. V dropped 3 bases and J dropped 0; count of bases not matched to a gene: 2. In germline, CDR1 is ENHRY, CDR2 SYGVKD. This CDR3 has 15 residues. CDR3 DNA: TGTGCCATCAGTGAAACTAGCGGGATCTCCTACGAGCAGTACTTC. It translates to CAISETSGISYEQYF.

The chain uses TRBV19 and TRBJ1-6, with D possibly matching TRBD1 (5 bases). The V gene's germline CDR1 is LNHDA and CDR2 SQIVND (reference sequence). With 5 bases removed from V and 5 bases from J, the gap between germline ends came to 13 bases. This CDR3 has 15 residues. Here the CDR3 reads CASSEERTNNSPLHF. DNA of the CDR3: TGTGCCAGTAGTGAGGAGAGGACAAATAATTCACCCCTCCACTTT. Based on the CDR3 plus reference TRBV19 and TRBJ1-6, the full variable domain is DGGITQSPKYLFRKEGQNVTLSCEQNLNHDAMYWYRQDPGQGLRLIYYSQIVNDFQKGDIAEGYSVSREKKESFPLTVTSAQKNPTAFYLCASSEERTNNSPLHFGNGTRLTVT.

This chain connects TRBV29-1 to TRBJ1-4, with 8 positions matching TRBD1. Losses at the gene ends were 7 bases for V and 8 bases for J; bases not matched to a gene: 18. Per the germline V gene, CDR1 is SQVTM and CDR2 is ANQGSEA. This CDR3 is built from 16 residues. CDR3 residues: CSAVGGQGALDEKLFF. In DNA form, the CDR3 reads TGCAGCGCCGTGGGGGGGCAGGGGGCGTTAGACGAAAAACTGTTTTTT.

The rearrangement uses TRBV5-4 and TRBJ2-2; D is uncertain. Germline assignment: CDR1 SGHNT and CDR2 YYREEE (reference sequence). V dropped 4 bases and J dropped 2 bases, with 3 bases sitting between them. The CDR3 is 12 residues long. The CDR3, as DNA: TGTGCCAGCAGCCTTAACACCGGGGAGCTGTTTTTT. Translation: CASSLNTGELFF.

This chain's CDR3 is CASNHVHRLAGAEAFF. As DNA, the CDR3 is TGTGCCAGCAACCACGTCCATCGGTTAGCGGGGGCTGAAGCTTTCTTT. This chain joins TRBV11-2 and TRBJ1-1, with a weak D call TRBD1 (5 bases). This CDR3 is built from 16 residues. The V gene lost 7 bases and the J gene lost 6 bases, with 24 bases spanning the gap. Germline V gene data show CDR1 as SGHAT and CDR2 as FQNNGV.